This T cell receptor beta chain emerged from a study of blood T cell repertoires in COVID-19. Study-level information: The United States, Italy and Spain provided the acute and convalescent COVID-19 samples. From T cells, B-cell-depleted T cells, or PBMCs came the material, which was cDNA or gDNA.

Cohort 3 donors were reported recovered after two negative PCRs, clearance, or symptom resolution. CDR1 and CDR2 (germline): LNHDA, SQIVND (reference sequence). Trimming cost V 8 bases and J 5 bases; bases outside gene matches: 4. CDR3 length equals 13 residues. In the original analysis: Scientists estimated how many nucleated cells there were by amplifying reference gene primers. Method: immunoSEQ multiplex PCR; TCRdb's copy keeps in-frame clones and lacks some. V and J calls and clone size are copied from that table; D and trimming were computed from the DNA. The sample carries 190,000 or so clones, 75% to 90% recorded once.

The sequence derives from a man under 40 who had recovered from COVID-19. The V and J genes are TRBV19 and TRBJ2-5, with TRBD2 matching over 11 bases. Sequencing was carried out using PBMCs or T cells enriched from blood (not recorded which). CDR3 residues: CASLAGGGETQYF. The DNA for the CDR3 is TGTGCCAGTCTAGCGGGAGGCGGCGAGACCCAGTACTTC.